The 26 T cell receptor beta chains listed next were all sequenced from one sample in a study of blood T cell repertoires in COVID-19. Sequencing used immunoSEQ multiplex PCR; TCRdb keeps in-frame clones, though not all of them. The sample shows approximately 200,000 clones, around 81% of them seen only once. The sequencing sample was made of PBMCs or T cells enriched from blood (not recorded which). These receptor sequences come from a man aged 40-49 years who had recovered from COVID-19.

J is TRBJ1-2 and V is TRBV11-2, with D possibly TRBD1 on 5 matching bases. The ends were cut back, 0 bases at V and 5 bases at J, with 7 bases in the middle. CDR3 size: 13 residues. In germline, CDR1 is SGHAT, CDR2 FQNNGV. This CDR3 is CASSLESGYGYTF. The CDR3 nucleotides are TGTGCCAGCAGCTTAGAATCAGGGTATGGCTACACCTTC. The complete variable domain, with remaining parts taken from reference TRBV11-2 and TRBJ1-2, reads EAGVAQSPRYKIIEKRQSVAFWCNPISGHATLYWYQQILGQGPKLLIQFQNNGVVDDSQLPKDRFSAERLKGVDSTLKIQPAKLEDSAVYLCASSLESGYGYTFGSGTRLTVV.

CDR3 DNA sequence: TGTGCCAGCAGCTTGGGTGTAGCGGGCACAGGGAAAGATACGCAGTATTTT. It codes for CASSLGVAGTGKDTQYF. The V gene is TRBV7-9, the J gene TRBJ2-3; D may be TRBD2 (7 bases). This CDR3 is built from 17 residues. Deletions cut 3 bases from V and 5 bases from J, with 21 bases between. Germline V gene data show CDR1 as SEHNR and CDR2 as FQNEAQ (reference sequence).

V usage is TRBV5-3 and J usage is TRBJ2-3; D is possibly TRBD1 (6 bases). TRBV5-3 is noted as an ORF with a role that remains uncertain. Trimming left V 0 bases short and J 1 base short, with 9 bases between. This CDR3 is 15 amino acids long. This CDR3 is CARSLDRVGTDTQYF. The CDR3 nucleotides are TGTGCCAGAAGCTTGGACAGGGTGGGCACAGATACGCAGTATTTT.

The rearrangement links TRBV5-1 to TRBJ2-5, with D possibly being TRBD2 (5 bases). V was trimmed by 2 bases and J by 5 bases, leaving 16 bases between them. This CDR3 has 15 amino acids. Germline lookup yields CDR1 SGHRS and CDR2 YFSETQ. The DNA for the CDR3 is TGCGCCAGCAGCTTCCGTGGCAGCGGTGGGGAGACCCAGTACTTC. Its protein is CASSFRGSGGETQYF.

V gene TRBV3-1 (or the pseudogene TRBV3-2) combines with J gene TRBJ2-2; 8 nucleotides align to TRBD1. The CDR3 length is 17 residues. V dropped 2 bases and J dropped 2; count of bases not matched to a gene: 7. From germline, CDR1 is LGHDT and CDR2 YNNKEL (reference sequence). The CDR3 reads CASSQNFGQGNTGELFF. The CDR3, as DNA: TGTGCCAGCAGCCAAAATTTTGGACAGGGTAACACCGGGGAGCTGTTTTTT.

The CDR3 nucleotides are TGTGCCAGCAGTGAAGCGCCCGGGACAGGGAGTTACGAGCAGTACTTC. It is translated as CASSEAPGTGSYEQYF. The genes are TRBV2 and TRBJ2-7, with TRBD1 identical over 9 bases. V trimming: 0 bases; J trimming: 4 bases; junction bases outside the gene matches: 7. The CDR3 spans 16 residues. Germline V gene data show CDR1 as SNHLY and CDR2 as FYNNEI.

The CDR3 here is CASSSAPGQQETQYF. The CDR3 nucleotides are TGCGCCAGCAGCTCGGCCCCGGGACAACAAGAGACCCAGTACTTC. V is TRBV5-1 and J is TRBJ2-5; perhaps TRBD1 as D (6 bases). Trimming pared 3 bases from V and 2 bases from J, leaving 14 bases between. The V gene's germline CDR1 is SGHRS and CDR2 YFSETQ. The CDR3 contains 15 residues.

The V call is TRBV7-3, the J call TRBJ1-1; D is unclear. V was pared by 4 bases and J by 6 bases, with 12 bases between. Germline V gene data show CDR1 as SGHTA and CDR2 as FQGTGA. The CDR3 is made up of 13 amino acids. The CDR3 sequence: CASSSRHRSEAFF. Written as DNA, the CDR3 is TGTGCCAGCAGCTCGCGTCACCGGTCTGAAGCTTTCTTT.

This chain uses TRBV25-1 with TRBJ2-1; maybe TRBD2 (5 bases). The CDR3 sequence is 15 residues long. Germline V gene sequence: CDR1 MGHDK, CDR2 SYGVNS. Trimming took 2 bases from V and 6 from J, leaving 14 bases between them. The CDR3 reads CASSEISGRFNEQFF. The DNA for the CDR3 is TGTGCCAGCAGTGAAATAAGCGGCCGGTTCAATGAGCAGTTCTTC. Full variable domain (outside the CDR3, taken from reference TRBV25-1 and TRBJ2-1): EADIYQTPRYLVIGTGKKITLECSQTMGHDKMYWYQQDPGMELHLIHYSYGVNSTEKGDLSSESTVSRIRTEHFPLTLESARPSHTSQYLCASSEISGRFNEQFFGPGTRLTVL.

The chain carries TRBV5-1 and TRBJ1-2; a weak D match, TRBD1 (6 bases). Germline lookup yields CDR1 SGHRS and CDR2 YFSETQ. The CDR3 contains 14 residues. Trimming took 3 bases from V and 4 from J, leaving 13 bases between them. The CDR3 DNA is TGCGCCAGCAGCTGGGCTGACAGGTTCTATGGCTACACCTTC. It is translated as CASSWADRFYGYTF.

This clone was detected only a few times. This chain joins TRBV6-4 and TRBJ2-7; perhaps TRBD2 as D (6 bases). In germline, CDR1 is MRHNA, CDR2 SNTAGT. This CDR3 has 14 amino acids. V lost 6 bases, J lost 0 bases, and 12 bases lay in between. For the CDR3, the DNA is TGTGCCAGCAGACCGTGGGACTGCTCCTACGAGCAGTACTTC. It is translated as CASRPWDCSYEQYF.

The V call is TRBV9, the J call TRBJ1-5; 9 bases are a match to TRBD1. CDR3 size: 15 residues. The germline gives CDR1 SGDLS, CDR2 YYNGEE. V lost 4 bases, J lost 7 bases, and 9 bases stayed unmatched. The CDR3 DNA is TGTGCCAGCAGCAGAACCGGGACAGGGATACAGCCCCAGCATTTT. It encodes CASSRTGTGIQPQHF.

This chain connects TRBV29-1 to TRBJ2-1; 11 nucleotides agree with TRBD1. The V gene's germline CDR1 is SQVTM and CDR2 ANQGSEA. V lost 4 bases to trimming and J lost 4 bases; unmatched junction nucleotides: 6. This CDR3 has 15 amino acids. As DNA, the CDR3 is TGCAGCGTTGGAGTTGGGACAGGGGGTTACAATGAGCAGTTCTTC. Translation gives CSVGVGTGGYNEQFF.

The CDR3 bases are TGTGCCAGCAGGACATTGCAGGCCAACTATGGCTACACCTTC. This sequence encodes CASRTLQANYGYTF. V usage is TRBV28 and J usage is TRBJ1-2, with D unclear. The germline V gene encodes CDR1 MDHEN and CDR2 SYDVKM. The CDR3 runs 14 residues. Between the trimmed V and J ends, which lost 6 bases and 2 bases, there was a span of 13 bases.

CDR3 DNA: TGTGCCAGCAGAAGGGGGCTTGCCTATGGCTACACCTTC. Encoded protein: CASRRGLAYGYTF. V is TRBV6-5 and J is TRBJ1-2; 7 bases fit TRBD1. Per the germline V gene, CDR1 is MNHEY and CDR2 is SVGAGI. Trimming cost V 6 bases and J 4 bases; bases outside gene matches: 5. The CDR3 runs 13 residues.

The chain has TRBV12-3 or TRBV12-4 and TRBJ2-1; 7 bases align to TRBD1. V lost 6 bases and J lost 9; bases outside the gene matches: 8. CDR3 length: 13 residues. CDR3 sequence: CASSPGTVGEQFF. The CDR3 nucleotides are TGTGCCAGCAGCCCCGGGACAGTGGGTGAGCAGTTCTTC.

This clone was seen just once. This chain joins TRBV25-1 and TRBJ1-2; TRBD1 agrees at 11 bases. CDR1 MGHDK and CDR2 SYGVNS come from the germline V gene. This CDR3 has 16 residues. V was pared by 5 bases and J by 4 bases, with 9 bases of the junction left unmatched. The CDR3 is CASSSIRDRGTYGYTF. CDR3 nucleotides: TGTGCCAGCAGTTCTATCCGGGACAGGGGGACCTATGGCTACACCTTC.

This clone showed up just once. This chain joins TRBV6-5 and TRBJ1-5; no clear D gene. The CDR3 runs 12 residues. CDR1 is MNHEY, CDR2 SVGAGI, per germline. V lost 5 bases to trimming and J lost 2 bases, with 4 bases between them. The chain's CDR3 is CASSRGNQPQHF. In DNA form, the CDR3 reads TGTGCCAGCAGTCGGGGCAATCAGCCCCAGCATTTT.

The V and J genes are TRBV28 and TRBJ1-5; tentative D call: TRBD1 (6 bases). There are 15 residues in the CDR3. CDR1 and CDR2 from the germline V gene are MDHEN and SYDVKM. V lost 3 bases and J 6 bases, leaving 15 bases between the germline ends. The CDR3 DNA reads as TGTGCCAGCAGTTTGCTTGGACAGTTCGGTCAGCCCCAGCATTTT. Translating it yields CASSLLGQFGQPQHF.

V and J are TRBV7-9 and TRBJ2-3; TRBD1 might be the D (5 bases). This CDR3 is 12 amino acids long. Trimming cost V 1 base and J 6 bases, with 5 bases left between them. Looked up from germline, CDR1 is SEHNR and CDR2 is FQNEAQ (reference sequence). The CDR3 region has the DNA TGTGCCAGCAGCTTAGAGGGGGATACGCAGTATTTT. Protein sequence: CASSLEGDTQYF. Full variable domain (outside the CDR3, taken from reference TRBV7-9 and TRBJ2-3): DTGVSQNPRHKITKRGQNVTFRCDPISEHNRLYWYRQTLGQGPEFLTYFQNEAQLEKSRLLSDRFSAERPKGSFSTLEIQRTEQGDSAMYLCASSLEGDTQYFGPGTRLTVL.

The CDR3 is CASSQVSGANVLTF. In DNA form, the CDR3 reads TGCGCCAGCAGCCAGGTCTCTGGGGCCAACGTCCTGACTTTC. This chain connects TRBV5-1 to TRBJ2-6; no definite D call. The CDR3 runs to 14 residues. The V gene lost 4 bases and the J gene lost 0 bases, with 5 bases spanning the gap. CDR1 SGHRS and CDR2 YFSETQ come from the germline V gene.

The CDR3 DNA reads TGCAGCGTTGTACGGACTAGCAGGCGGGAGGGTGGCACAGATACGCAGTATTTT. This translates into CSVVRTSRREGGTDTQYF. V and J are TRBV29-1 and TRBJ2-3; 9 nucleotides match TRBD2. The V gene's germline CDR1 is SQVTM and CDR2 ANQGSEA. The CDR3 spans 18 residues. Germline trimming cut 4 bases from V and 1 base from J; bases unmatched to any gene: 15.

V gene TRBV11-2 combines with J gene TRBJ2-5; D might be TRBD1 (7 bases). CDR3 size: 16 residues. V was clipped by 1 base and J by 2 bases, with 14 bases between them. Germline V gene sequence: CDR1 SGHAT, CDR2 FQNNGV. In DNA, the CDR3 is TGTGCCAGCAGCTTAGTAGGGGGCGGGATGCAAGAGACCCAGTACTTC. Amino acids: CASSLVGGGMQETQYF.

The rearrangement uses TRBV28 and TRBJ1-1; no definite D call. In germline, CDR1 is MDHEN, CDR2 SYDVKM. Deletions cut 6 bases from V and 5 bases from J, with 19 bases between. This CDR3 is built from 15 residues. CDR3 bases: TGTGCCAGCAGCCTTTCCCTGGCAGGAGGGACTGAAGCTTTCTTT. Its protein product is CASSLSLAGGTEAFF.

V and J are TRBV2 and TRBJ2-3; TRBD1 aligns across 7 bases. Germline-derived CDR1 and CDR2 are SNHLY and FYNNEI. Losses at the gene ends were 9 bases for V and 0 bases for J; bases not matched to a gene: 12. The CDR3 has 16 amino acids. The CDR3 region is CARGPKGTESTDTQYF. In DNA, the CDR3 is TGTGCCAGGGGGCCTAAGGGGACAGAAAGCACAGATACGCAGTATTTT.

The chain couples TRBV28 to TRBJ1-6; the match to TRBD1 covers 10 bases. CDR3 size: 15 residues. Trimming at V came to 4 bases and at J to 6 bases, leaving 3 bases not matched to a gene. Germline V gives CDR1 MDHEN, CDR2 SYDVKM. The CDR3 nucleotides are TGTGCCAGCAGTTCCGGGGACAGGGGTAATTCACCCCTCCACTTT. This encodes CASSSGDRGNSPLHF.